This is a list of T cell receptor beta chains from one sample in a study of OX40 agonist ivuxolimab in advanced cancers. Measured with immunoSEQ multiplex PCR; TCRdb has only the in-frame clones, and not every one. The table includes about 53,000 clones, 84% detected once. Sequencing was performed on CD4+ or CD8+ T cells sorted from blood, taken in a trial of the OX40 agonist ivuxolimab. The receptors were gathered from an adult with an advanced solid tumor such as melanoma, head and neck, liver or kidney cancer. Each CDR3 is given with its conserved first and last residue.

TRBV18	TRBJ2-2	CASNPSGNTGELFF
TRBV14	TRBJ2-3	CASSQLGAGDTQYF
TRBV19	TRBJ1-2	CASRRQGANYGYTF
TRBV30	TRBJ1-1	CAGSGEKNTEAFF
TRBV5-4	TRBJ2-4	CASTPNLFQYF
TRBV13	TRBJ1-5	CASSLGTGHQPQHF
TRBV6-1	TRBJ1-2	CASKNRAAAYGYTF
TRBV9	TRBJ1-4	CASSARGRLGTTNEKLFF
TRBV7-9	TRBJ2-1	CASSLMYNEQFF
TRBV6-6	TRBJ1-1	CASSTGTGNTEAFF
TRBV30	TRBJ2-4	CAWTLGQGDWYF
TRBV5-3	TRBJ2-5	CARSYTHRGYQETQYF
TRBV11-2	TRBJ2-3	CASSPKTRADTQYF
TRBV15	TRBJ2-7	CATSRVTGAVMYEQYF
TRBV11-3	TRBJ2-7	CASGVFSYEQYF
TRBV9	TRBJ2-7	CASSVAAGHYEQYF
TRBV4-2	TRBJ2-7	CASSLEPPGNF
TRBV27	TRBJ2-3	CASSLGQLTDTQYF
TRBV19	TRBJ1-1	CASSAGTGITEAFF
TRBV27	TRBJ1-1	CASSPPGLSMNTEAFF
TRBV5-1	TRBJ2-7	CASSPGLAGGPQEQYF
TRBV7-8	TRBJ1-2	CASSFTGGDYGYTF
TRBV5-1	TRBJ2-3	CASSLVLAGDTQYF